This TCR beta chain derives from a study of CD8+CD57+ T cells in acquired aplastic anemia. The overall study: Roughly 3 ug was the average amount of DNA from sorted CD4+ and CD8+ cells. Whole-study results and caveats: Patients and controls turned out to have twenty-nine CD8+ CDR3 sequences in common.

The CDR3 totals 17 residues. Per the germline V gene, CDR1 is SGHDN and CDR2 is FVKESK. The J segment lost 5 bases and the V segment lost 1 base, leaving 6 bases of the junction unmatched. TCR beta VDJ and CDR3 were profiled, and genomic DNA was the template. Using its own MiXCR run on the reads, TCRdb lists one record per CDR3 protein. The sample has 160,000 or so distinct CDR3 sequences, about 64% seen once. About this clonotype itself: Its specificity is not known.

In patients chosen for sequencing, flow cytometry had shown CD8+CD57+ cell expansion. Every patient was diagnosed with severe acquired aplastic anemia. The V call is TRBV14, the J call TRBJ2-1; 12 positions agree with TRBD2. This clonotype was obtained from a human donor with aplastic anemia. Sequences were obtained from sorted CD4+, CD8+, or CD8+CD57+ T cells (not recorded which) from PBMCs. CDR3 amino acids: CASSQALAGGHNNEQFF. The CDR3 coding sequence is TGTGCCAGCAGCCAAGCGCTAGCGGGGGGGCATAACAATGAGCAGTTCTTC.